This T cell receptor beta chain comes out of a study of CD8+ T cells in alopecia areata. Study-wide background: Scoring treated patients' severity relied on the percentage of scalp area affected.

Stated treatment: oral pan-JAK inhibitor, 5-10 mg twice daily. Sorted out of PBMCs were CD4+ T cells and CD8+ T cells. Extracted RNA was reverse transcribed, and the resulting cDNA served as sequencing template. Generated by immunoSEQ multiplex PCR, the TCRdb table keeps only in-frame clones and is missing some. The sample has about 74,000 clones, 29% seen once. Trimming at V came to 3 bases and at J to 2 bases, leaving 4 bases not matched to a gene. The CDR3 spans 15 residues. Germline loops: CDR1 SGHTA, CDR2 FQGNSA. This clone was recorded a few times. Its antigen remains unidentified. Study-level results: In patients, TCRs were shared less clearly than in mice, and HLA may possibly be involved. Tofacitinib significantly brought down scalp clonality and expanded CD8+ clones among top 100.

The sample consisted of CD8+ T cells sorted from blood, taken at week 4, from a patient treated with tofacitinib. This receptor was obtained from a human donor with alopecia areata. The chain joins TRBV7-2 to TRBJ2-3, with 8 bases that match TRBD1. The CDR3 bases are TGTGCCAGCAGCTTCGACAGGGGCTACACAGATACGCAGTATTTT. This gives the protein CASSFDRGYTDTQYF.